These 3 T cell receptor beta chains share one sample of origin, sequenced in a study of response to subunit inactivated influenza vaccine. TCRdb reprocessed the RT-PCR reads with MiXCR, giving one entry per CDR3 protein. Of more than 250,000 distinct CDR3 sequences listed, roughly 22% are singletons. The specimen comprised PBMCs from blood, sampled less than 22 months after vaccination. The receptors derive from a man aged 50-75 years who received an inactivated influenza vaccine.

A few counts support this clonotype. The rearrangement joins TRBV11-2 to TRBJ2-5; D gene unclear. CDR1 and CDR2 from the germline V gene are SGHAT and FQNNGV. The V end lost 1 base, the J end lost 2 bases, and 5 bases lay between the germline ends. The CDR3 is 13 amino acids. CDR3 sequence reads: CASSLVGQETQYF. The CDR3 DNA sequence: TGTGCCAGCAGCTTAGTCGGACAAGAGACCCAGTACTTC.

This rearrangement joins TRBV6-4 to TRBJ2-3; possibly TRBD2 for D (5 bases). Per germline, CDR1 MRHNA and CDR2 SNTAGT. The length of the CDR3 is 13 residues. V lost 3 bases, J lost 11 bases, and 15 bases lay in between. The CDR3: CASSEDTGRWQYF. Written as DNA, the CDR3 is TGTGCCAGCAGTGAGGATACGGGAAGATGGCAGTATTTT.

The chain links TRBV7-9 to TRBJ1-2, with a weak D call TRBD1 (6 bases). This CDR3 region has 15 residues. The germline V gene has CDR1 SEHNR and CDR2 FQNEAQ (reference sequence). Trimming cost V 3 bases and J 12 bases, with 23 bases left between them. CDR3 residues: CASSLLQGPVGGHTF. The CDR3 nucleotides are TGTGCCAGCAGCTTGTTACAGGGACCTGTGGGAGGCCACACCTTC.